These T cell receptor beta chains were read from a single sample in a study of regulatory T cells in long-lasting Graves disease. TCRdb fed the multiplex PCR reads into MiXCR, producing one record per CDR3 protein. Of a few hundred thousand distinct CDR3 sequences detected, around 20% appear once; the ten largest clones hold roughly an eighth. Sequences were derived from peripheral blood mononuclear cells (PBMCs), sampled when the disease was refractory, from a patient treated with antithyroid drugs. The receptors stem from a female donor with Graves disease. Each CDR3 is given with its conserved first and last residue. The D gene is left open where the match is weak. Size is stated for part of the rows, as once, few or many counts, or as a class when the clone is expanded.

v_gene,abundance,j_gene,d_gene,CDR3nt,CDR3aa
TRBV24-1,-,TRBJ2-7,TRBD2,TGTGCCACCAGTGCCGGGACTAGCGGGAGCTCCTACGAGCAGTACTTC,CATSAGTSGSSYEQYF
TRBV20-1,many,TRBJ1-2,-,TGCAGTTCCGACCCTGGGGGCCCCTATGGCTACACCTTC,CSSDPGGPYGYTF
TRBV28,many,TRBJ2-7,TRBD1,TGTGCCAGCTGGGACAGGGCCTCCGACGAGCAGTACTTC,CASWDRASDEQYF
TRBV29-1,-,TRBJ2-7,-,TGCAGCGTTGAAGGTCGGCGGACAGCCAAGTACGAGCAGTACTTC,CSVEGRRTAKYEQYF
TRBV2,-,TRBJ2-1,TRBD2,TGTGCCAGCAGTGAAGCGACTAGCGGGAACAATGAGCAGTTCTTC,CASSEATSGNNEQFF
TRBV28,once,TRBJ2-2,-,TGTGCCAGCAGTTATTTCCTCACCGGGGAGCTGTTTTTT,CASSYFLTGELFF
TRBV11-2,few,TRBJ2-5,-,TGTGCCAGCAGCTTAGAGGGCCTAGCAGAGACCCAGTACTTC,CASSLEGLAETQYF
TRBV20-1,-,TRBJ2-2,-,TGCAGTGCTAGAGCGACAACCGGGGAGCTGTTTTTT,CSARATTGELFF
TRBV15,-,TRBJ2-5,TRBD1,TGTGCCACCAGCAGAGGCCGGGACAGAGAGACCCAGTACTTC,CATSRGRDRETQYF
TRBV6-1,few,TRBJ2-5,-,TGTGCCAGCAGCGCCGGGGACGCGAAAGAGACCCAGTACTTC,CASSAGDAKETQYF
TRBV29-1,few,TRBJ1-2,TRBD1,TGCAGCGACGCGGACAGGGGTCATGGCTACACCTTC,CSDADRGHGYTF
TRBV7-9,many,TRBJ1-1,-,TGTGCCAGCAGCTTAGGCGGGACTATGAACACTGAAGCTTTCTTT,CASSLGGTMNTEAFF
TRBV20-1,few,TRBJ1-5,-,TGCAGTGCTAGGGAGACGGTTAGCAATCAGCCCCAGCATTTT,CSARETVSNQPQHF
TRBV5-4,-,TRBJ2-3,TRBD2,TGTGCCAGCAGCTTGGCTAGCGGACGCACAGATACGCAGTATTTT,CASSLASGRTDTQYF
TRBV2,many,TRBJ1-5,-,TGTGCCAGCAGTGTTGGCAGGGTGGATCAGCCCCAGCATTTT,CASSVGRVDQPQHF
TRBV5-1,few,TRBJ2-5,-,TGCGCCAGCAGGGAAGGAGCCCAAGAGACCCAGTACTTC,CASREGAQETQYF
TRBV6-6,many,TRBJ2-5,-,TGTGCCAGCAGTTACTCGCTTCGGGAGACCCAGTACTTC,CASSYSLRETQYF
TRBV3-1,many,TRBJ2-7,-,TGTGCCAGCAGCCATTCGTTGGAGCAGTACTTC,CASSHSLEQYF
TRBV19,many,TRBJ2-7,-,TGTGCCAGTAGTACCGGGACGGCCCCCTACGAGCAGTACTTC,CASSTGTAPYEQYF
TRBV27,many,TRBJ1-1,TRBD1,TGTGCCAGCAGTTTACAGACAGGGTTCAGGGCTGAAGCTTTCTTT,CASSLQTGFRAEAFF
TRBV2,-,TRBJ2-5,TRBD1,TGTGCCAGCAGTGAACAGGGGGCGTACCAAGAGACCCAGTACTTC,CASSEQGAYQETQYF
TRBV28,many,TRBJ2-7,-,TGTGCCAGCAGTCCCAACGTGGACGAGCAGTACTTC,CASSPNVDEQYF
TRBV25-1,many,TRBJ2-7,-,TGTGCCAGCAGTGTCCTCTTTGAGCAGTACTTC,CASSVLFEQYF
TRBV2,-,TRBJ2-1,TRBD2,TGTGCCAGCAGAGCGGGGCCTCAGCAGTTCTTC,CASRAGPQQFF
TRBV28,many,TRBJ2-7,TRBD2,TGTGCCAGCAGTCGGCTAGCGGGAGGGGGGTACGAGCAGTACTTC,CASSRLAGGGYEQYF
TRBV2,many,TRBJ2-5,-,TGTGCCAGCAGTAACCGGGAGCAGGAGACCCAGTACTTC,CASSNREQETQYF
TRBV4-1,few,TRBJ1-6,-,TGCGCCAGCAGCCACCCTGGCAGCGCAAATTCACCCCTCCACTTT,CASSHPGSANSPLHF
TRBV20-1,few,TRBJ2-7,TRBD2,TGCAGTGCCCCCTCTCCAGCGGGAGGGCCTTACGAGCAGTACTTC,CSAPSPAGGPYEQYF
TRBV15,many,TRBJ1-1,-,TGTGCCACCAGCAGAGAGCCTGGGACATATTTGAAGACTGAAGCTTTCTTT,CATSREPGTYLKTEAFF
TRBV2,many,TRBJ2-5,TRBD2,TGTGCCAGCGAACTAGCGCAGCAAGAGACCCAGTACTTC,CASELAQQETQYF
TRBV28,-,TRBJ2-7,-,TGTGCCAGCAGTTTATGGACTAAAGTCGAGCAGTACTTC,CASSLWTKVEQYF
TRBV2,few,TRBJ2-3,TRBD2,TGTGCCAGCACCTTCCCCCGGACTAGCGGGACGGGTACGCAGTATTTT,CASTFPRTSGTGTQYF
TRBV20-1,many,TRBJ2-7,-,TGCAGTGCTAGACCGGCCACTAGTTACGAGCAGTACTTC,CSARPATSYEQYF
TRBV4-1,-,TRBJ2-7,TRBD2,TGCGCCAGCAGCCAAGATTGGCTGGGGGGGATGAGCTCCTACGAGCAGTACTTC,CASSQDWLGGMSSYEQYF
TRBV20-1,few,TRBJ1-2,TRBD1,TGCAGTGCTCCTGACAGGGTCGGCTACACCTTC,CSAPDRVGYTF
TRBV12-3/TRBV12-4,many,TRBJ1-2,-,TGTGCCAGCAGTCCAAGGGGAGTCGACTTATATAACTATGGCTACACCTTC,CASSPRGVDLYNYGYTF
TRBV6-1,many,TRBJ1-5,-,TGTGCCAGCAGTCTAAGGGCGAGTCAGCCCCAGCATTTT,CASSLRASQPQHF
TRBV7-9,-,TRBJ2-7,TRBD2,TGTGCCAGCAGACCAAGCGGGAGTACGAACGAGCAGTACTTC,CASRPSGSTNEQYF
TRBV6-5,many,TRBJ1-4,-,TGTGCCAGCAGTTACTCGATGGGGGGTAGTGAAAAACTGTTTTTT,CASSYSMGGSEKLFF
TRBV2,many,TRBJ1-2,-,TGTGCCAGCAGGGTGTTGGACTATGGCTACACCTTC,CASRVLDYGYTF
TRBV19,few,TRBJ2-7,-,TGTGCCACCGCCGGGGGAGCGGGCTACGAGCAGTACTTC,CATAGGAGYEQYF
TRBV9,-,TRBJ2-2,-,TGTGCCAGCAGCCCCCGTTGGACGGGGAACACCGGGGAGCTGTTTTTT,CASSPRWTGNTGELFF
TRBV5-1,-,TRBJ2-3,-,TGCGCCAGCAGCGACGAAAACACAGATACGCAGTATTTT,CASSDENTDTQYF
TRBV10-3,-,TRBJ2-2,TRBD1,TGTGCCATCAGTGAAGGGACAGGGCGCACCGGGGAGCTGTTTTTT,CAISEGTGRTGELFF